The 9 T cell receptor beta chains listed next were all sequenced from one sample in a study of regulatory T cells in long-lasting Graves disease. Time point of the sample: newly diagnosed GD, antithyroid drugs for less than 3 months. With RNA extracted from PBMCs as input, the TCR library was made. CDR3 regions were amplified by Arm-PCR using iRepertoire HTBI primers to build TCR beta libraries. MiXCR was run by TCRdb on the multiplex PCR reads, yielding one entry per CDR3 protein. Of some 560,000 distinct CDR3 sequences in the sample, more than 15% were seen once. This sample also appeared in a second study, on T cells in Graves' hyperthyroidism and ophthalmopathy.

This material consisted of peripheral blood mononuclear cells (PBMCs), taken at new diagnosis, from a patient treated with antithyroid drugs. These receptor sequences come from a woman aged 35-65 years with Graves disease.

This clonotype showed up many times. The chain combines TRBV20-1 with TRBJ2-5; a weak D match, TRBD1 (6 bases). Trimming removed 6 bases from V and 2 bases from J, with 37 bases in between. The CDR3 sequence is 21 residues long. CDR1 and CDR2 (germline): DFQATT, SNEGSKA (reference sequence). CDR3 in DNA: TGCAGTGCCAGGGGATGGGGCCCGGGACCGTATCAGTCCCCTATTCAAGAGACCCAGTACTTC. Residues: CSARGWGPGPYQSPIQETQYF.

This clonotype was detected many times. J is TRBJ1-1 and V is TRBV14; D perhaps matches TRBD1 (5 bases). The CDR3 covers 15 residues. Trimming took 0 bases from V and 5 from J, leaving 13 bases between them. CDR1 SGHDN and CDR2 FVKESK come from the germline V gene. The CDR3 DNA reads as TGTGCCAGCAGCCAAGATGGGGCAGGGTGGACTGAAGCTTTCTTT. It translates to CASSQDGAGWTEAFF.

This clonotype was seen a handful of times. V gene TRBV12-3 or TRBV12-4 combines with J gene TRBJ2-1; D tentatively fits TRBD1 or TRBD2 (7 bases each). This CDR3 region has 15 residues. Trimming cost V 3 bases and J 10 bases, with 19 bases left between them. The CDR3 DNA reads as TGTGCCAGCAGTTTCCGACAGGGAGGGGGGAAGGAGCAGTTCTTC. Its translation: CASSFRQGGGKEQFF.

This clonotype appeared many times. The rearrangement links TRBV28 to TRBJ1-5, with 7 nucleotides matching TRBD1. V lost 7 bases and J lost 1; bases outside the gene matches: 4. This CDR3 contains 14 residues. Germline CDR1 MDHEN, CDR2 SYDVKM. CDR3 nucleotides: TGTGCCAGCACTGAACAGGGGAGCAATCAGCCCCAGCATTTT. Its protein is CASTEQGSNQPQHF. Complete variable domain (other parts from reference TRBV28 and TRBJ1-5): DVKVTQSSRYLVKRTGEKVFLECVQDMDHENMFWYRQDPGLGLRLIYFSYDVKMKEKGDIPEGYSVSREKKERFSLILESASTNQTSMYLCASTEQGSNQPQHFGDGTRLSIL.

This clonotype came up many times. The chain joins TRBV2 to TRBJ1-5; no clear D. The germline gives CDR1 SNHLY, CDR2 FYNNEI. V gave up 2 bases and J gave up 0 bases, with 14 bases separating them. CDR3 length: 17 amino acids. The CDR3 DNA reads TGTGCCAGCAGTGAAAGGAAACACTTATATAGCAATCAGCCCCAGCATTTT. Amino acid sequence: CASSERKHLYSNQPQHF.

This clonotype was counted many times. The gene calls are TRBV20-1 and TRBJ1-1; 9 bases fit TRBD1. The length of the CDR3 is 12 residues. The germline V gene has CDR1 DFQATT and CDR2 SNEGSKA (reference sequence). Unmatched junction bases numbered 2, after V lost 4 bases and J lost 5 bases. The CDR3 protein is CSAIGTGTEAFF. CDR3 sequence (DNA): TGCAGTGCTATCGGGACAGGGACTGAAGCTTTCTTT.

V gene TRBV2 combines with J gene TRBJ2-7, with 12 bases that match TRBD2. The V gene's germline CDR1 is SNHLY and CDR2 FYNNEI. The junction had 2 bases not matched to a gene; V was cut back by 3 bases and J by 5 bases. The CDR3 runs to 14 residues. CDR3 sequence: CASSDLAGGHEQYF. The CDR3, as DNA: TGTGCCAGCAGTGACCTAGCGGGGGGGCACGAGCAGTACTTC.

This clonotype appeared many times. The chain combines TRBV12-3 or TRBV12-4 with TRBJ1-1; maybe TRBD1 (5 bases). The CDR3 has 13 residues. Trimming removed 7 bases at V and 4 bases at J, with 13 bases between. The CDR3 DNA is TGTGCCAGCATTCCCCCAGGGTTCACTGAAGCTTTCTTT. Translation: CASIPPGFTEAFF.

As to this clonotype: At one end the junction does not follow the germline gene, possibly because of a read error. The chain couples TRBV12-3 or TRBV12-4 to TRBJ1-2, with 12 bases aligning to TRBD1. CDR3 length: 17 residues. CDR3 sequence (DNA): TGTGTCAGCATTCCCCCGGCCGGGACAGGGGGCTTCTATGGCTACACCTTC. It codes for CVSIPPAGTGGFYGYTF.